This T cell receptor beta chain derives from a study of lymphopenia after photon versus proton radiotherapy. Assay used: immunoSEQ multiplex PCR; TCRdb lists only in-frame clones, some missing. Here the sample spans 150,000 to 200,000 clones, less than 90% being singletons. V was trimmed by 3 bases and J by 4 bases, leaving 9 bases between them. The germline gives CDR1 LNHDA, CDR2 SQIVND (reference sequence). This CDR3 spans 13 amino acids. This clone was seen a few times. Its antigen is unknown. Study-level results: After lymphocyte nadir, photon-treated repertoires showed oligoclonal expansion, especially CD8+ Temra. Larger post-nadir TCR diversity loss correlated inversely with survival in deceased patients. Better survival with proton therapy was suggested as possible, not demonstrated. Proton therapy kept repertoires fairly stable, unlike photons, which gained effector/memory cells.

The clonotype was recovered from a middle-aged man with gastric cancer. The sequencing here drew on peripheral blood, taken from a patient treated with photon-based radiotherapy. This chain links TRBV19 with TRBJ1-2; D gene uncertain. CDR3 coding DNA: TGTGCCAGTAGTATTGCTGACGGCTATGGCTACACCTTC. Its protein is CASSIADGYGYTF.